This TCR beta chain is from a study of early T cells in non-severe SARS-CoV-2 infection. Overall study: The study sequenced bulk RNA from unsorted whole blood, with chains unpaired.

Overall study results and limits: VDJdb-based matching was biased toward anti-spike CD8 responses and missed private and CD4 specificities.

Individual cDNA molecules each received unique molecular identifiers attached to them. TCRdb reanalysed the 5' RACE reads using MiXCR and keeps one entry per CDR3 protein. The sample lists tens of thousands of distinct CDR3 sequences, roughly 17% occurring once. With respect to this clonotype: Its target is unknown.

The CDR3 is made up of 11 amino acids. Looked up from germline, CDR1 is SGHAT and CDR2 is FQNNGV. V lost 5 bases, J lost 8 bases, and 10 bases lay in between. This chain links TRBV11-2 with TRBJ2-7; D ambiguous. This specimen was whole blood, taken at baseline. This TCR was sampled from an adult who was a healthcare worker with PCR-confirmed SARS-CoV-2 infection or an uninfected control (not recorded which). CDR3 loop: CASSLTLKQYF. CDR3 nucleotides: TGTGCCAGCAGCCTTACCCTTAAGCAGTACTTC.